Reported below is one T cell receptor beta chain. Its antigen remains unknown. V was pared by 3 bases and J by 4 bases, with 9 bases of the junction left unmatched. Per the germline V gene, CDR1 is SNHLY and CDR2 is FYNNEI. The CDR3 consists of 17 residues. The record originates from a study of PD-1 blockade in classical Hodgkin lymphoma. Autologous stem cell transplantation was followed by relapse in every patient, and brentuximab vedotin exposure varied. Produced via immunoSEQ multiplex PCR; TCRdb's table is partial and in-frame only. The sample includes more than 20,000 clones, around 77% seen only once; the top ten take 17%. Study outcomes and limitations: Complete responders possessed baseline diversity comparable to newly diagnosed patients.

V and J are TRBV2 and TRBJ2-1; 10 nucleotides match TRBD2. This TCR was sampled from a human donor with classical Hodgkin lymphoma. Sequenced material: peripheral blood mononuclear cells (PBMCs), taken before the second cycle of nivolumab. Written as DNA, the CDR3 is TGTGCCAGCAGTGATTCCGCTAGCGGGAGCTTTTACAATGAGCAGTTCTTC. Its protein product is CASSDSASGSFYNEQFF.